Following are 13 T cell receptor beta chains from one sample sequenced in a study of shared clonotypes between healthy human individuals. This table comes from immunoSEQ multiplex PCR, and its TCRdb copy is limited to in-frame clones, with some not included. The sample consists of fewer than 600,000 clones, 79% of them appearing once. Sequencing input: PBMCs. The receptors stem from a woman aged 40 to 49 in good health. Some clones in this sample may be carry-over from other donors' samples.

This clone was counted once. The same CDR3 can be traced to other DNA sequences in this sample. V is TRBV7-3 and J is TRBJ2-1, with a tentative D call TRBD2 (5 bases). This CDR3 region has 15 residues. The germline V gene has CDR1 SGHTA and CDR2 FQGTGA. V dropped 5 bases and J dropped 2 bases, with 13 bases sitting between them. CDR3 sequence reads: CASSLGEGPYNEQFF. The CDR3 DNA sequence: TGTGCCAGCAGCCTGGGCGAGGGCCCCTACAATGAGCAGTTCTTC.

This rearrangement joins TRBV15 to TRBJ1-2; D call uncertain. The germline V gene encodes CDR1 LNHNV and CDR2 YYDKDF (reference sequence). V lost 0 bases to trimming and J lost 4 bases, with 6 bases between them. CDR3 length equals 13 residues. The CDR3 loop reads CATSRDGVYGYTF. The CDR3 DNA reads TGTGCCACCAGCAGAGATGGGGTCTATGGCTACACCTTC. The entire variable domain, with the rest obtained from reference TRBV15 and TRBJ1-2, is as follows: DAMVIQNPRYQVTQFGKPVTLSCSQTLNHNVMYWYQQKSSQAPKLLFHYYDKDFNNEADTPDNFQSRRPNTSFCFLDIRSPGLGDTAMYLCATSRDGVYGYTFGSGTRLTVV.

The gene calls are TRBV5-5 and TRBJ2-1; TRBD1 aligns across 8 bases. The V and J ends lost 4 bases and 3 bases, in that order; junction bases with no gene match: 3. The CDR3 runs to 14 residues. Germline-derived CDR1 and CDR2 are SGHKS and YYEKEE (reference sequence). The CDR3 DNA reads TGTGCCAGCAGCCGTGGACAGGGCTACAATGAGCAGTTCTTC. This translates into CASSRGQGYNEQFF.

Comments on this clone: Different DNA sequences within this sample yield the same CDR3. This rearrangement joins TRBV6-1 to TRBJ2-7; the D gene is possibly TRBD1 (6 bases). V lost 6 bases to trimming and J lost 1 base, with 7 bases between them. Germline CDR1 MNHNS, CDR2 SASEGT. This CDR3 is built from 12 residues. The CDR3 DNA reads as TGTGCCAGCAGGACAGGATCCTACGAGCAGTACTTC. Translation gives CASRTGSYEQYF.

The rearrangement links TRBV28 to TRBJ1-1; the D gene is possibly TRBD1 (5 bases). Looked up from germline, CDR1 is MDHEN and CDR2 is SYDVKM. V was trimmed by 2 bases and J by 1 base, leaving 8 bases between them. The CDR3 runs 14 residues. The CDR3 DNA follows: TGTGCCAGCAGTTTAGCCAGGGAGAACACTGAAGCTTTCTTT. Translation gives CASSLARENTEAFF.

This clone was found a few times. The genes are TRBV6-1 and TRBJ1-4; D is unresolved. Looked up from germline, CDR1 is MNHNS and CDR2 is SASEGT. The CDR3 has 15 amino acids. Trimming removed 8 bases from V and 0 bases from J, with 13 bases in between. The CDR3 DNA sequence: TGTGCCAGCGCGACATCTCCGGCAACTAATGAAAAACTGTTTTTT. It is translated as CASATSPATNEKLFF.

To note about this clone: Being one base from a much bigger clone, this may be a read error. This chain joins TRBV11-2 and TRBJ2-7; no clear D gene. CDR3 length: 12 residues. Germline CDR1 is SGHAT and CDR2 is FQNNGV. The CDR3 region has the DNA TGTGCCAGCAGCTTCGGAGCCTACAAGCAGTACTTC. Its protein product is CASSFGAYKQYF.

The chain recombines TRBV6-5 with TRBJ2-3, with 8 nucleotides matching TRBD1. CDR3 size: 16 residues. The V gene end was trimmed by 0 bases and the J gene end by 0 bases; junction bases not matched to a gene: 2. The germline CDR1 and CDR2 sequences are MNHEY and SVGAGI. CDR3 loop: CASSYSQGASTDTQYF. CDR3 bases: TGTGCCAGCAGTTACTCGCAGGGGGCTAGCACAGATACGCAGTATTTT.

The chain joins TRBV28 to TRBJ1-4; D gene ambiguous. V was trimmed by 2 bases and J by 3 bases, leaving 10 bases between them. CDR1 is MDHEN, CDR2 SYDVKM, per germline. The CDR3 is made up of 15 amino acids. The DNA for the CDR3 is TGTGCCAGCAGTTTACGTAGGTTGGCTAATGAAAAACTGTTTTTT. Translating gives CASSLRRLANEKLFF.

This chain uses TRBV18 with TRBJ2-7, with a tentative D call TRBD2 (5 bases). The CDR3 spans 16 residues. Trimming pared 6 bases from V and 5 bases from J, leaving 23 bases between. Germline V lookup: CDR1 KGHSH, CDR2 LQKENI. The CDR3 loop is CASSRAASPFLNEQYF. The CDR3 nucleotides read TGTGCCAGCTCCCGAGCGGCTAGCCCATTTCTAAACGAGCAGTACTTC. Supplemented by reference TRBV18 and TRBJ2-7, the full variable domain reads NAGVMQNPRHLVRRRGQEARLRCSPMKGHSHVYWYRQLPEEGLKFMVYLQKENIIDESGMPKERFSAEFPKEGPSILRIQQVVRGDSAAYFCASSRAASPFLNEQYFGPGTRLTVT.

This clone was recorded a few times. The chain links TRBV28 to TRBJ2-3; 8 nucleotides agree with TRBD2. Losses at the gene ends were 6 bases for V and 2 bases for J; bases not matched to a gene: 1. Germline CDR1 and CDR2: MDHEN and SYDVKM. This CDR3 comprises 13 residues. For the CDR3, the DNA is TGTGCCAGCAGACTAGCGGTCACAGATACGCAGTATTTT. Its translation is CASRLAVTDTQYF.

This chain uses TRBV29-1 with TRBJ2-3; TRBD2 matches at 7 bases. Per germline, CDR1 SQVTM and CDR2 ANQGSEA. J gave up 6 bases and V 4 bases, and 7 bases lay outside the gene matches. This CDR3 contains 13 residues. The DNA of the CDR3 is TGCAGCGTTGCGGGCGGGAGTGGGGATACGCAGTATTTT. Protein: CSVAGGSGDTQYF.

This clone has just a few counts. The chain is built from TRBV4-1 and TRBJ2-7; D perhaps matches TRBD2 (5 bases). The CDR3 spans 15 residues. The germline V and J ends were trimmed by 2 bases and 0 bases, with 11 bases remaining between them. CDR1 is MGHRA, CDR2 YSYEKL, per germline. The CDR3 nucleotides are TGCGCCAGCAGCCAACCGCGGGTTGGCTCCTACGAGCAGTACTTC. Its translation is CASSQPRVGSYEQYF.